This T cell receptor beta chain was recorded in a study of lymphopenia after photon versus proton radiotherapy. The V and J ends lost 3 bases and 6 bases respectively, with 12 bases between them. CDR1 SNHLY and CDR2 FYNNEI come from the germline V gene. This CDR3 comprises 13 residues. On this clone itself: Its matching antigen is unknown.

Study outcomes and limitations: After the lymphocyte nadir, photon-treated repertoires showed oligoclonal expansion, especially of CD8+ Temra cells. Relative stability marked proton patients; photon patients lost diversity and naive cells.

Produced via immunoSEQ multiplex PCR; TCRdb's table is partial and in-frame only. The sample contains under 30,000 clones, about four fifths of which appear only once. This clonotype was sampled from a man aged 40-49 years with gastric cancer. The V call is TRBV2, the J call TRBJ2-7; tentatively, D is TRBD2 (6 bases). Source: peripheral blood, taken from a patient treated with photon-based radiotherapy. CDR3 nucleotides: TGTGCCAGCAGTGATTGGCTAGCGCTCGAGCAGTACTTC. Its translation is CASSDWLALEQYF.